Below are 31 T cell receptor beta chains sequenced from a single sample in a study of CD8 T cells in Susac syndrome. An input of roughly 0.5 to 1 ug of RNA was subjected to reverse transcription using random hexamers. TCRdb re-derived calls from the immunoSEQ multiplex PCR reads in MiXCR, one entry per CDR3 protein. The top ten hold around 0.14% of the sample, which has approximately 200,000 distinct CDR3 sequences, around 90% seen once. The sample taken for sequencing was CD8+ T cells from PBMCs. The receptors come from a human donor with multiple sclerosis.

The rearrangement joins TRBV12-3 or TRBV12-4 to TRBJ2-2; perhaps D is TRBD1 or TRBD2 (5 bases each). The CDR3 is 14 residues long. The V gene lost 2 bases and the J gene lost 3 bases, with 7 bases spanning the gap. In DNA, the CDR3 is TGTGCCAGCAGTTTATTGGGGGACACCGGGGAGCTGTTTTTT. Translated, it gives CASSLLGDTGELFF.

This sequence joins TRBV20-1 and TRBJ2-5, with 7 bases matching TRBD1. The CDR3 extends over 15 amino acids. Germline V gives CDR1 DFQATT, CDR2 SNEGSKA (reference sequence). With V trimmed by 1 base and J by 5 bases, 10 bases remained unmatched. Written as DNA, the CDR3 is TGCAGTGCTAGAGTTCCCGGACAGGCACATGAGACCCAGTACTTC. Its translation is CSARVPGQAHETQYF.

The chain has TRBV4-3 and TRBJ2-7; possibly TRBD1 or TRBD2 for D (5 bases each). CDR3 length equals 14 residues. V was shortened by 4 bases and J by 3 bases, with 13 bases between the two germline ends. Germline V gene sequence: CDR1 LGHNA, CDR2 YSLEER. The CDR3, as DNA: TGCGCCAGCAGCCCAGGGACGGCAGACTACGAGCAGTACTTC. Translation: CASSPGTADYEQYF.

The CDR3 loop is CSVDGTPSSTDTQYF. The CDR3 DNA reads TGCAGCGTTGACGGTACCCCTTCGAGCACAGATACGCAGTATTTT. The chain combines TRBV29-1 with TRBJ2-3; D gene unclear. The CDR3 is 15 residues long. The V gene's germline CDR1 is SQVTM and CDR2 ANQGSEA. Trimming cost V 3 bases and J 0 bases, with 13 bases left between them.

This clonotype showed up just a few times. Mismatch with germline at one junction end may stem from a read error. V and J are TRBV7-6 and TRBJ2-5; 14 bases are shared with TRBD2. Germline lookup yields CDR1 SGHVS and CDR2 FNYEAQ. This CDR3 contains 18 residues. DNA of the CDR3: TGTGCTAGCAGCTTAGGGCCTGGGACTAGCGGGAGCCAAGAGACCCAGTACTTC. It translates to CASSLGPGTSGSQETQYF.

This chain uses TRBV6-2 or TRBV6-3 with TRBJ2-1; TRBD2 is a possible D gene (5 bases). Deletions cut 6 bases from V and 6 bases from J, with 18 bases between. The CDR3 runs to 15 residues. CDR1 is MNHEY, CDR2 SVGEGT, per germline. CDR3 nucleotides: TGTGCCAGCAGGGCGCCCGGAGGAGCCCTCAATGAGCAGTTCTTC. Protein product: CASRAPGGALNEQFF.

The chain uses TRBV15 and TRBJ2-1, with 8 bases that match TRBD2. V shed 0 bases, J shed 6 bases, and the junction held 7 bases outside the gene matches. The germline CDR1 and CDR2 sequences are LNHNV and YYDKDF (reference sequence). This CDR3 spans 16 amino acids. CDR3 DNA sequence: TGTGCCACCAGCAGAGAAATAGCGGGGATCCCCAATGAGCAGTTCTTC. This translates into CATSREIAGIPNEQFF.

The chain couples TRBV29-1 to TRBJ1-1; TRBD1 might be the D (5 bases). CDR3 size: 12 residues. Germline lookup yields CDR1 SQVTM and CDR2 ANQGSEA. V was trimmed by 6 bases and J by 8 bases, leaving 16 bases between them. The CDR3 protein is CSVRQPMNEAFF. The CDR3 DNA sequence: TGCAGCGTGAGACAGCCTATGAACGAAGCTTTCTTT.

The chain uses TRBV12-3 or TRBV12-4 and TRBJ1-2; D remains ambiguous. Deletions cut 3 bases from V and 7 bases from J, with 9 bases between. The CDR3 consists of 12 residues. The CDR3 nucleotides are TGTGCCAGCAGTTTCGGAGGGAGTGGCTACACCTTC. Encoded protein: CASSFGGSGYTF.

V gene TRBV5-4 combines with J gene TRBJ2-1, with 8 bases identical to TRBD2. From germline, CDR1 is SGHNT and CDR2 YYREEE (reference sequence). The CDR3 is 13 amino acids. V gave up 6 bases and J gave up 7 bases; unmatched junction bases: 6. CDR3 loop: CASNGGGRNEQFF. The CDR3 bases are TGTGCCAGCAATGGCGGGGGGAGGAATGAGCAGTTCTTC. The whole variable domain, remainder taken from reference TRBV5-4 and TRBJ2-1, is ETGVTQSPTHLIKTRGQQVTLRCSSQSGHNTVSWYQQALGQGPQFIFQYYREEENGRGNFPPRFSGLQFPNYSSELNVNALELDDSALYLCASNGGGRNEQFFGPGTRLTVL.

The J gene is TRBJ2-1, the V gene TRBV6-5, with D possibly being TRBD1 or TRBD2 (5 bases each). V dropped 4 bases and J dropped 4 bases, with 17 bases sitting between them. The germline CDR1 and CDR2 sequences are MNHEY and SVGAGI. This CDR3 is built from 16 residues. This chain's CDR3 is CASSSGHTRYYNEQFF. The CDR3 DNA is TGTGCCAGCAGTTCGGGGCACACCAGATATTACAATGAGCAGTTCTTC.

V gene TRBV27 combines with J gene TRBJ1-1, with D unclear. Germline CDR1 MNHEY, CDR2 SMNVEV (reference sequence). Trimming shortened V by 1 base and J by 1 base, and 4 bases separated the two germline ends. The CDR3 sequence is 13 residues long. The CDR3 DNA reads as TGTGCCAGCAGTTTATGGCAGAACACTGAAGCTTTCTTT. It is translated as CASSLWQNTEAFF.

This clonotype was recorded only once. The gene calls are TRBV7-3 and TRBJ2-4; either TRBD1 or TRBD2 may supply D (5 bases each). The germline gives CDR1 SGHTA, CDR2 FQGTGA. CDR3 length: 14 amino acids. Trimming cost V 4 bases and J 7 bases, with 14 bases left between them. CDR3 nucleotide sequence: TGTGCCAGCAGCTCCCTCCGGGACCATAACATTCAGTACTTC. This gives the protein CASSSLRDHNIQYF. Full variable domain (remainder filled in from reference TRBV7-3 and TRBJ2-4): GAGVSQTPSNKVTEKGKYVELRCDPISGHTALYWYRQSLGQGPEFLIYFQGTGAADDSGLPNDRFFAVRPEGSVSTLKIQRTERGDSAVYLCASSSLRDHNIQYFGAGTRLSVL.

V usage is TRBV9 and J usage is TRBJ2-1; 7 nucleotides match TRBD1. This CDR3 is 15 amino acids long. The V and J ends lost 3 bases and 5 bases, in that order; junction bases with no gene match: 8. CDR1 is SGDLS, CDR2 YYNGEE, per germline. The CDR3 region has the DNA TGTGCCAGCAGCGGGCCAGGACAGGCCGACAATGAGCAGTTCTTC. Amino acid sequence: CASSGPGQADNEQFF. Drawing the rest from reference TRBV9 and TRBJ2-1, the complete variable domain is DSGVTQTPKHLITATGQRVTLRCSPRSGDLSVYWYQQSLDQGLQFLIQYYNGEERAKGNILERFSAQQFPDLHSELNLSSLELGDSALYFCASSGPGQADNEQFFGPGTRLTVL.

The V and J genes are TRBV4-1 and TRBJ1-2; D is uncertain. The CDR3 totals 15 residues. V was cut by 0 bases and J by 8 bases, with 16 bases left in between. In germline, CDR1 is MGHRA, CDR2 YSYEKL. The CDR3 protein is CASSQDSEEFTGYTF. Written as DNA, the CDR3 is TGCGCCAGCAGCCAAGATTCTGAGGAGTTTACGGGCTACACCTTC.

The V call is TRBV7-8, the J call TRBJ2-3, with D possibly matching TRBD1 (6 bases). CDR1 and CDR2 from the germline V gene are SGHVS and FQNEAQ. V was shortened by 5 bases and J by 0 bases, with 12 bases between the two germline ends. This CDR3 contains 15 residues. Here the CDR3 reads CASSPTGLSTDTQYF. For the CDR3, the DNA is TGTGCCAGCAGCCCCACAGGGCTTAGCACAGATACGCAGTATTTT.

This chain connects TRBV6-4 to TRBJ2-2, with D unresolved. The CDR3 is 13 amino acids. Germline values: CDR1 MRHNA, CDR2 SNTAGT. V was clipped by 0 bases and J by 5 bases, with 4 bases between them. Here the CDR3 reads CASSDSSTGELFF. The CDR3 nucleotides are TGTGCCAGCAGTGACTCTTCGACCGGGGAGCTGTTTTTT.

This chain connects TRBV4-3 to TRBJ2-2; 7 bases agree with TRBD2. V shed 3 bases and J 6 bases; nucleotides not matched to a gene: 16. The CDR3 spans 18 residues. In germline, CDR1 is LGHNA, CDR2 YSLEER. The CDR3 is CASSQVGQRWEGSGELFF. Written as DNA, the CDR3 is TGCGCCAGCAGCCAGGTGGGGCAAAGGTGGGAGGGCTCCGGGGAGCTGTTTTTT.

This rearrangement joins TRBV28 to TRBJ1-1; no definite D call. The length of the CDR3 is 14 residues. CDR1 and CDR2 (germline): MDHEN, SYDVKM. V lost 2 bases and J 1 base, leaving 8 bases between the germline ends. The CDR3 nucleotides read TGTGCCAGCAGTTTAATGTTCCGGAACACTGAAGCTTTCTTT. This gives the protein CASSLMFRNTEAFF.

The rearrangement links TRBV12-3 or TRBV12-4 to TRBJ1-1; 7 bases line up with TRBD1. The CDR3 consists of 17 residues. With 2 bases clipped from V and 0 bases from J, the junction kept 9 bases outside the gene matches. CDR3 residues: CASSLRGPTGLNTEAFF. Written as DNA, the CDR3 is TGTGCCAGCAGTTTAAGGGGGCCGACAGGGTTGAACACTGAAGCTTTCTTT.

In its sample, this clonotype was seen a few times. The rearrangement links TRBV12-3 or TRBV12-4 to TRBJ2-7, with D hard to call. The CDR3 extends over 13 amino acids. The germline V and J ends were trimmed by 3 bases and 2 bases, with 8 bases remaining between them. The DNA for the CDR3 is TGTGCCAGCAGTTTGGCCAGTCCCTACGAGCAGTACTTC. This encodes CASSLASPYEQYF.

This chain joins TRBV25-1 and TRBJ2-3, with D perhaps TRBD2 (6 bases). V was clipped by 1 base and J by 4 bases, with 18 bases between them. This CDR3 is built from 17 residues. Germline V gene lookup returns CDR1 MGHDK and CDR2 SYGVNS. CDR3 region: CASSEWVTGVGSDTQYF. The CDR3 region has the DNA TGTGCCAGCAGTGAATGGGTCACGGGAGTTGGCTCAGATACGCAGTATTTT. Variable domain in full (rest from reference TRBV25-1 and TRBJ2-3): EADIYQTPRYLVIGTGKKITLECSQTMGHDKMYWYQQDPGMELHLIHYSYGVNSTEKGDLSSESTVSRIRTEHFPLTLESARPSHTSQYLCASSEWVTGVGSDTQYFGPGTRLTVL.

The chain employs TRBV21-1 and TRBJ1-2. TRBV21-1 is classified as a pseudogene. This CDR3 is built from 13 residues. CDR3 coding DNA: TGTGCCAGCAGCAAAGATATCCCCTATGGCTACACCTTC. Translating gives CASSKDIPYGYTF.

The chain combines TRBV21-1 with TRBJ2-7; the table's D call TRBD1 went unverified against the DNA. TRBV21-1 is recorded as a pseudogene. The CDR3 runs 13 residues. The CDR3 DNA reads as TGTGCCAGCAGTGCGGGGATCGGGGGCGAGCAGTACTTC. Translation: CASSAGIGGEQYF.

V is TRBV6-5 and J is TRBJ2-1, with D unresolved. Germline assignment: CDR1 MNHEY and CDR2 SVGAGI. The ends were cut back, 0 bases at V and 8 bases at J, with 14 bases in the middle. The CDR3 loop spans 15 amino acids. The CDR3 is CASSYSNPQFDEQFF. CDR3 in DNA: TGTGCCAGCAGTTACTCGAATCCACAGTTCGATGAGCAGTTCTTC.

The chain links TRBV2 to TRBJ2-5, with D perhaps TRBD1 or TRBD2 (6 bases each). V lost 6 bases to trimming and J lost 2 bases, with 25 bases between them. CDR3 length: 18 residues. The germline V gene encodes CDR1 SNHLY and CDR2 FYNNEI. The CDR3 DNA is TGTGCCAGCAGCAGCCTCGGGAGTTCCCGGGGGCCTCAAGAGACCCAGTACTTC. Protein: CASSSLGSSRGPQETQYF.

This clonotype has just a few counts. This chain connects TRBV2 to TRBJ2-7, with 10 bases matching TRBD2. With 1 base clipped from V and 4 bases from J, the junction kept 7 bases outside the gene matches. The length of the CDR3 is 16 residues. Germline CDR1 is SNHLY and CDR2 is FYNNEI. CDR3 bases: TGTGCCAGCAGTGAAGAACTAGCGGGGATTCGGTACGAGCAGTACTTC. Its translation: CASSEELAGIRYEQYF.

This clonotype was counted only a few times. This CDR3 reads CSAHAYNEQFF. CDR3 DNA sequence: TGCAGCGCCCATGCTTACAATGAGCAGTTCTTC. This chain connects TRBV29-1 to TRBJ2-1; D gene ambiguous. The V and J ends lost 7 bases and 4 bases respectively, with 8 bases between them. CDR3 length equals 11 residues. Germline values: CDR1 SQVTM, CDR2 ANQGSEA.

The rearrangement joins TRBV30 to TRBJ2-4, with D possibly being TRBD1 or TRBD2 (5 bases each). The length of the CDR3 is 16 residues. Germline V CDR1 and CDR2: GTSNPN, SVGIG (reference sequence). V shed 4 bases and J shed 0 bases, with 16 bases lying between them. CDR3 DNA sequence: TGTGCCTGGAATGAGGGGCTCGGGTTAGCCAAAAACATTCAGTACTTC. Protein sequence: CAWNEGLGLAKNIQYF. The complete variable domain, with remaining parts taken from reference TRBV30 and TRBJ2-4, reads SQTIHQWPATLVQPVGSPLSLECTVEGTSNPNLYWYRQAAGRGLQLLFYSVGIGQISSEVPQNLSASRPQDRQFILSSKKLLLSDSGFYLCAWNEGLGLAKNIQYFGAGTRLSVL.

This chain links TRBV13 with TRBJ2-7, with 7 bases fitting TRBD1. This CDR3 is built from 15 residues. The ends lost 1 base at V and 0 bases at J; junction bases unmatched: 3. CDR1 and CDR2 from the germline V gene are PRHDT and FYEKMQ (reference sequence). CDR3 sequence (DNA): TGTGCCAGCAGCTTAGAAGGGGGCTCCTCCTACGAGCAGTACTTC. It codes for CASSLEGGSSYEQYF.

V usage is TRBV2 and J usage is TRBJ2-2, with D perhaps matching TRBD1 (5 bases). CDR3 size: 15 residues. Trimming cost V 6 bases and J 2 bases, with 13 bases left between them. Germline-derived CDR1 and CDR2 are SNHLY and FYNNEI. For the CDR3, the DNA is TGTGCCAGCAGCCCGGATCAGGGTAACACCGGGGAGCTGTTTTTT. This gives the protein CASSPDQGNTGELFF.